This T cell receptor beta chain was captured in a study of radiation and T cells in renal cell carcinoma. As to time point: blood 4 weeks post-SBRT, at nephrectomy. Treatment meaning: 15 Gy SBRT to primary tumor, nephrectomy 4 weeks later. The CDR3 covers 15 residues. The V gene's germline CDR1 is SGHRS and CDR2 YFSETQ. With 4 bases removed from V and 4 bases from J, the gap between germline ends came to 14 bases. Libraries were prepared by immunoSEQ multiplex PCR; TCRdb keeps only in-frame clonotypes and omits some of them. This table holds some 31,000 clones, around 85% found once. The receptor comes from a man aged 60 to 75 with renal cell carcinoma. The sample consisted of blood, taken from a patient whose treatment included radiotherapy and nephrectomy. The genes are TRBV5-1 and TRBJ1-4, with D possibly being TRBD1 (6 bases). CDR3 DNA: TGCGCCAGCAGCGAGACGGGGGCCAATAATGAAAAACTGTTTTTT. Translating it yields CASSETGANNEKLFF.